These 14 T cell receptor beta chains were all obtained from the same sample, sequenced in a study of T-cell reconstitution after alpha-beta-depleted transplantation in children. The authors prepared the TCRbeta library with unique molecular identifiers. TCRdb passed the PCR reads through MiXCR, listing each CDR3 protein once. This table has under 400,000 distinct CDR3 sequences, more than 20% appearing once. This sample comprised PBMCs, mostly from graft donor cells, obtained 180 days after TCRalphabeta/CD19-depleted stem cell transplant. The receptor source for this set is a male patient between 10 and 17 years old who had a stem cell transplant for acute lymphoblastic leukemia, so the T cells may come from the graft donor.

For this clonotype: Likely a read error: the CDR3 ends without its conserved phenylalanine or tryptophan. The chain has TRBV12-3 or TRBV12-4 and TRBJ2-1, with D possibly being TRBD1 (5 bases). The CDR3 has 18 residues. V shed 3 bases and J shed 4 bases, with 22 bases lying between them. The CDR3 reads CASSFDSPTIKYYNEQFS. As DNA, the CDR3 is TGTGCCAGCAGTTTCGACAGCCCAACCATCAAATATTACAATGAGCAGTTCTCC.

The genes are TRBV7-2 and TRBJ2-3; D is undetermined. The CDR3 runs to 11 residues. V was trimmed by 3 bases and J by 7 bases, leaving 5 bases between them. Germline CDR1 SGHTA, CDR2 FQGNSA. CDR3 sequence (DNA): TGTGCCAGCAGCTTTGGTCATACGCAGTATTTT. This encodes CASSFGHTQYF.

The chain combines TRBV5-1 with TRBJ1-2; D remains unclear. The germline CDR1 and CDR2 sequences are SGHRS and YFSETQ. Trimming pared 4 bases from V and 8 bases from J, leaving 12 bases between. The CDR3 is made up of 12 amino acids. The CDR3 coding sequence is TGCGCCAGCAGCCTCTCCTTAGAAGGCTACACCTTC. It codes for CASSLSLEGYTF.

The sample holds a few counts of this clonotype. A read error may produce the germline difference seen at one junction end. The chain recombines TRBV6-4 with TRBJ2-3; D could derive from TRBD1 or TRBD2 (5 bases each). The CDR3 is made up of 11 amino acids. The germline CDR1 and CDR2 sequences are MRHNA and SNTAGT. CDR3 sequence (DNA): TGTGCCGTCTCCTGGGACCCCCGTTCTGATTTT. Protein sequence: CAVSWDPRSDF.

CDR3 coding DNA: TGTGCCAGCAGTTTACGGGACGGGAATGAGCAGTTCTTC. It is translated as CASSLRDGNEQFF. The V and J genes are TRBV27 and TRBJ2-1; either TRBD1 or TRBD2 may supply D (5 bases each). Trimming removed 2 bases from V and 7 bases from J, with 9 bases in between. The CDR3 has 13 residues. CDR1 MNHEY and CDR2 SMNVEV come from the germline V gene (reference sequence).

This clonotype was seen at least ten times. V gene TRBV12-3 or TRBV12-4 combines with J gene TRBJ1-2; 7 positions match TRBD1. V lost 10 bases to trimming and J lost 4 bases; unmatched junction nucleotides: 3. This CDR3 comprises 11 residues. CDR3 nucleotides: TGTGCCATCCGGGACAGCTATGGCTACACCTTC. Protein product: CAIRDSYGYTF.

This clonotype was counted at least ten times. The V gene is TRBV29-1, the J gene TRBJ2-7; 8 nucleotides agree with TRBD2. V shed 1 base, J shed 3 bases, and the junction held 8 bases outside the gene matches. This CDR3 contains 15 residues. Per the germline V gene, CDR1 is SQVTM and CDR2 is ANQGSEA. CDR3 in amino acids: CSVEGGTSSFYEQYF. Here the CDR3 DNA reads TGCAGCGTTGAAGGAGGGACTAGTTCCTTCTACGAGCAGTACTTC.

This clonotype has a count of ten or more. The chain recombines TRBV12-3 or TRBV12-4 with TRBJ2-3; tentatively, D is TRBD1 (5 bases). V shed 7 bases and J shed 2 bases, with 16 bases lying between them. CDR3 length: 15 residues. CDR3 nucleotides: TGTGCCAGCAACCCTCTCAGGGCGGTCACAGATACGCAGTATTTT. It encodes CASNPLRAVTDTQYF.

The genes are TRBV5-1 and TRBJ2-1; 8 bases fit TRBD2. The germline V gene encodes CDR1 SGHRS and CDR2 YFSETQ. J gave up 8 bases and V 7 bases, and 14 bases lay outside the gene matches. This CDR3 comprises 15 residues. The CDR3 loop reads CASGSGRAILDEQFF. For the CDR3, the DNA is TGCGCCAGCGGTTCCGGGAGGGCCATTCTTGATGAGCAGTTCTTC.

This chain uses TRBV7-9 with TRBJ2-5; D unclear. V shed 4 bases and J shed 9 bases, with 12 bases lying between them. The CDR3 sequence is 12 residues long. The germline gives CDR1 SEHNR, CDR2 FQNEAQ (reference sequence). This chain's CDR3 is CASSSPKVPQYF. The CDR3 DNA is TGTGCCAGCAGCTCCCCTAAAGTTCCCCAGTACTTC.

This clonotype has only a few counts. This chain connects TRBV7-9 to TRBJ2-2; 7 bases are a match to TRBD1. In germline, CDR1 is SEHNR, CDR2 FQNEAQ (reference sequence). The junction had 3 bases not matched to a gene; V was cut back by 5 bases and J by 3 bases. The CDR3 sequence is 14 residues long. CDR3 DNA sequence: TGTGCCAGCAGCAGGGGACAGTACACCGGGGAGCTGTTTTTT. It specifies CASSRGQYTGELFF.

This rearrangement joins TRBV5-5 to TRBJ2-1; TRBD2 aligns across 12 bases. Looked up from germline, CDR1 is SGHKS and CDR2 is YYEKEE (reference sequence). The junction had 7 bases not matched to a gene; V was cut back by 4 bases and J by 2 bases. The CDR3 is 17 residues long. The DNA of the CDR3 is TGTGCCAGCAGCGTTCGACTAGCGGGGGACCCCTACAATGAGCAGTTCTTC. Its translation is CASSVRLAGDPYNEQFF.

This clonotype was seen more than once but under ten times. The chain employs TRBV29-1 and TRBJ2-2; D gene unclear. Trimming cost V 4 bases and J 6 bases, with 9 bases left between them. The CDR3 spans 12 residues. Germline assignment: CDR1 SQVTM and CDR2 ANQGSEA. In DNA, the CDR3 is TGCAGCGTTGTTGCTGATGCCGGGGAGCTGTTTTTT. It encodes CSVVADAGELFF.

In DNA, the CDR3 is TGCGCCAGCAGCCAAGGGGGCCTCTCGAATCAGCCCCAGCATTTT. It codes for CASSQGGLSNQPQHF. This rearrangement joins TRBV4-1 to TRBJ1-5, with TRBD1 as a possible D gene (5 bases). V gave up 1 base and J gave up 4 bases, with 11 bases separating them. The CDR3 is 15 residues long. CDR1 and CDR2 (germline): MGHRA, YSYEKL.